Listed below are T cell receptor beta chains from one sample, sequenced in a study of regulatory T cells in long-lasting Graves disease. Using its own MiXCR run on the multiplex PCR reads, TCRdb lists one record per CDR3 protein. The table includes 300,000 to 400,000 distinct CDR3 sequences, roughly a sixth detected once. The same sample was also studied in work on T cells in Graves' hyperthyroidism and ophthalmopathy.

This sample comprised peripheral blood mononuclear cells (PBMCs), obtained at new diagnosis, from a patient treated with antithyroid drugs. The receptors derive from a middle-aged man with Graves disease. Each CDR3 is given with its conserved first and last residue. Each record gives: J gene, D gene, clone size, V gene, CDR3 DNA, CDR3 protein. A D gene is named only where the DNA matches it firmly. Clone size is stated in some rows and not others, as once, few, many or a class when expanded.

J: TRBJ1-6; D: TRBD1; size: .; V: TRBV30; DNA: TGTGCCTTAGACAGGGTCAGAGGGGCCCTCCACTTT; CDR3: CALDRVRGALHF
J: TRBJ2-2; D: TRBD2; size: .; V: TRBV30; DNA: TGTGCCTGGACCATTCTGGCGGGGGGCCCCACCGGGGAGCTGTTTTTT; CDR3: CAWTILAGGPTGELFF
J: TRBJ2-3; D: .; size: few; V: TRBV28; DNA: TGTGCCAGCTGCTTCGGTGGGGCAGATACGCAGTATTTT; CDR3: CASCFGGADTQYF
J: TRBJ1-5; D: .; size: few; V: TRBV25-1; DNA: TGTGCCAGCAGTGATGCCAGCGGGGACGGTCAGCCCCAGCATTTT; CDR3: CASSDASGDGQPQHF
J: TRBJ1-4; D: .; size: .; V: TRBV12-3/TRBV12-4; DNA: TGTGCCAGCAGTTCAACAGGATTAACTAATGAAAAACTGTTTTTT; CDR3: CASSSTGLTNEKLFF
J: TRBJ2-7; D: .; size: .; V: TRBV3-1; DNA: TGTGCCAGCAGCCACGTCAACTACGAGCAGTACTTC; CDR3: CASSHVNYEQYF
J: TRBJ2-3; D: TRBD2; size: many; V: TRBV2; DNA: TGTGCCAGCAGTGAAGTGGCAGCGGGGGCCACAGATACGCAGTATTTT; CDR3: CASSEVAAGATDTQYF
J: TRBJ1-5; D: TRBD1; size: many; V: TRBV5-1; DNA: TGCGCCAGGATGACAGGGGGCAATCAGCCCCAGCATTTT; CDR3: CARMTGGNQPQHF
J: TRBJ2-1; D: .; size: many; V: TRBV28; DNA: TGTGCCAGCAGCCCTTTGGGGTATGCTTATGAGCAGTTCTTC; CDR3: CASSPLGYAYEQFF
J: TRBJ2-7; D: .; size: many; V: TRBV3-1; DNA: TGTGCCAGCAGCCAGGAACAGGGACCGCAGTACTTC; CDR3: CASSQEQGPQYF
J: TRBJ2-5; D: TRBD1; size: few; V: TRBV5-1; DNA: TGCGCCAGCAGCTTGACCGGGACAGGGGATGGAGAGACCCAGTACTTC; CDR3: CASSLTGTGDGETQYF
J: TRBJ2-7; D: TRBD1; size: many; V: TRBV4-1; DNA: TGCGCCAGCAGCCAACAACCGGGAGACAGGGGTTTTTACCACGAGCAGTACTTC; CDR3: CASSQQPGDRGFYHEQYF
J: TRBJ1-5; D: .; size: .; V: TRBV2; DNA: TGTGCCAGCAGTGGTCGGGGTCGGGGCCAGCCCCAGCATTTT; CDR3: CASSGRGRGQPQHF
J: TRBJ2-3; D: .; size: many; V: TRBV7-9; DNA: TGTGCCAGCAGCTACCAGGGCACAGATACGCAGTATTTT; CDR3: CASSYQGTDTQYF
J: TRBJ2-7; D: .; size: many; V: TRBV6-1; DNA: TGTGCCAGCAGTCCCCGCGGGACGGCCACCTACGAGCAGTACTTC; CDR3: CASSPRGTATYEQYF
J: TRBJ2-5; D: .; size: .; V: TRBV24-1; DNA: TGTGCCACCAGTTTCCCTTGGGGCGGCAAAGAGACCCAGTACTTC; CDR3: CATSFPWGGKETQYF
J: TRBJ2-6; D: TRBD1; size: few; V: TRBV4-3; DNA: TGCGCCAGCGGACAGGACCGCCACTCTGGGGCCAACGTCCTGACTTTC; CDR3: CASGQDRHSGANVLTF
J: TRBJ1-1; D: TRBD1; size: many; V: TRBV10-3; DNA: TGTGCCATCAGTGAGTACAGGGGCCCCTTCGAAGCTTTCTTT; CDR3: CAISEYRGPFEAFF
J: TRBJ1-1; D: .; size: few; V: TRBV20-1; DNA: TGCAGTGCTGTGGGAAACACTGAAGCTTTCTTT; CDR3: CSAVGNTEAFF
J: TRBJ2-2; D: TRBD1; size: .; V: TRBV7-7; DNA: TGTGCTAGCAGTCCCAGGACAGGGGATGCCGGGGAGCTGTTTTTT; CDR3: CASSPRTGDAGELFF
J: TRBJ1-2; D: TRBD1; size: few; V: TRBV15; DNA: TGTGCCACCAGCACCGGACAGGGGGGGCCCTATGGCTACACCTTC; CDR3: CATSTGQGGPYGYTF
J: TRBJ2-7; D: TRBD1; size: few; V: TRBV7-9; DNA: TGTGCCAGCAGCCTGGGACAGGGGTGGGGTGAGCAGTACTTC; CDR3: CASSLGQGWGEQYF
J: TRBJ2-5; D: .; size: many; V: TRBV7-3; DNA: TGTGCCAGCAGTCTAAGGCGTTGGGAGACCCAGTACTTC; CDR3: CASSLRRWETQYF
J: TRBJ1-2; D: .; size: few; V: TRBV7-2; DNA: TGTGCCAGCAGCCCTAATGGGGCCGGGGACGGAGCTAACTATGGCTACACCTTC; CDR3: CASSPNGAGDGANYGYTF
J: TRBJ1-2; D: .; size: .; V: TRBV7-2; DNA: TGTGCCAGCAGCTTAGAAGCGGCGGGGTCCTATGGCTACACCTTC; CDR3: CASSLEAAGSYGYTF
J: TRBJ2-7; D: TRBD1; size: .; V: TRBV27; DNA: TGTGCCAGCAGTCCGGACAGGGCACCCTACGAGCAGTACTTC; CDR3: CASSPDRAPYEQYF
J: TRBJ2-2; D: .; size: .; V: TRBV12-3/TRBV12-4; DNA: TGTGCCAGCAGTTTTCAGGGATACACCGGGGAGCTGTTTTTT; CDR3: CASSFQGYTGELFF
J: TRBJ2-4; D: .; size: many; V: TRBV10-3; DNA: TGTGCCATCAGTGGATCCGGGACACCCCTAGCCAAAAACATTCAGTACTTC; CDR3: CAISGSGTPLAKNIQYF
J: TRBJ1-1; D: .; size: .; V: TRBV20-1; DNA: TGCAGTGCTAGAGTCGCCTGGAACACTGAAGCTTTCTTT; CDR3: CSARVAWNTEAFF
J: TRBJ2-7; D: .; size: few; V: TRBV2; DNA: TGTGCCAGCAGTCATCCGCAAGGGACAAGGGACTACGAGCAGTACTTC; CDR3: CASSHPQGTRDYEQYF
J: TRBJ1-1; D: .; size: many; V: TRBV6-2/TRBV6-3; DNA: TGTGCCAGCACCTACACTGAAGCTTTCTTT; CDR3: CASTYTEAFF
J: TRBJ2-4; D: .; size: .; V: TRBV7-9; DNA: TGTGCCAGCAGCACCGGGACGGGGCTTTTAGCCAAAAACATTCAGTACTTC; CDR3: CASSTGTGLLAKNIQYF
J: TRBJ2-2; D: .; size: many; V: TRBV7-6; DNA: TGTGCCAGCAGCGTGGTGGGGGGTAACACCGGGGAGCTGTTTTTT; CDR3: CASSVVGGNTGELFF
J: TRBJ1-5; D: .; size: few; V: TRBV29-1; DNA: TGCAGCGTTGACGTTGGGGGGGGACCCCAGCATTTT; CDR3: CSVDVGGGPQHF
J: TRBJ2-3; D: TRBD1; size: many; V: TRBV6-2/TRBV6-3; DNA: TGTGCCAGCAGTTACCCGAACAGGGGTGCAGATACGCAGTATTTT; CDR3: CASSYPNRGADTQYF
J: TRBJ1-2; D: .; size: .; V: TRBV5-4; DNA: TGTGCCAGCAGCTTAACAGTAACCTATGGCTACACCTTC; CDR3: CASSLTVTYGYTF
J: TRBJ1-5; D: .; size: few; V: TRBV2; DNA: TGTGCCAGCAAAGTCGGCGGTCGGCAGCCCCAGCATTTT; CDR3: CASKVGGRQPQHF
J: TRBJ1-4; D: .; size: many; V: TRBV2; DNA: TGTGCCAGCAGCCCCGAGCAGGGGAGGGAAAAACTGTTTTTT; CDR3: CASSPEQGREKLFF
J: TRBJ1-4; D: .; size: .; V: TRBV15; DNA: TGTGCCACCAGCAGAGGGAAGGTTGCAACTAATGAAAAACTGTTTTTT; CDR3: CATSRGKVATNEKLFF
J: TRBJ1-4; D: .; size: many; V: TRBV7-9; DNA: TGTGCCAGCAGCCCCTACTCCGGTACGAATGAAAAACTGTTTTTT; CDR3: CASSPYSGTNEKLFF
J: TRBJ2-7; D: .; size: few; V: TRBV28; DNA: TGTGCCAGCAGTTTATCGGGCCAGGGAGCACTCTTC; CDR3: CASSLSGQGALF
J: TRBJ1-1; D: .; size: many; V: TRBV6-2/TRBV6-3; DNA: TGTGCCAGCATTAAACACAATCCGAACACTGAAGCTTTCTTT; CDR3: CASIKHNPNTEAFF
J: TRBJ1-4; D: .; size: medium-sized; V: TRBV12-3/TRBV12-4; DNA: TGTGCCAGCAGTTTACAGGGCCGGGTTGAAAAACTGTTTTTT; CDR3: CASSLQGRVEKLFF
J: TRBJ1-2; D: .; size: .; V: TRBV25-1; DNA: TGTGCCAGCAGTGAAGATGGCTACACCTTC; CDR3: CASSEDGYTF
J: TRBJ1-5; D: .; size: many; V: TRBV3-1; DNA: TGTGCCAGCAGCCAAGAACGCAATCAGCCCCAGCATTTT; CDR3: CASSQERNQPQHF
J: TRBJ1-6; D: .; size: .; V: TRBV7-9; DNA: TGTGCCAGCAGCCTCTGGGACCTACGAAGCTCCTATAATTCACCCCTCCACTTT; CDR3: CASSLWDLRSSYNSPLHF
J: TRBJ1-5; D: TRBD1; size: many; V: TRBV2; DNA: TGTGCCAGCAGCGTGGGACAGGGTAATCAGCCCCAGCATTTT; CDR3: CASSVGQGNQPQHF
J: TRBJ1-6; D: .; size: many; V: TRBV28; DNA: TGTGCCAGCAGTTGGACAGTTAATTCACCCCTCCACTTT; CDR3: CASSWTVNSPLHF
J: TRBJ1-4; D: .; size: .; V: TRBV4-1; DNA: TGCGCCAGCAGCCAAGAAGATATCAGGGGCGGCAAACTGTTTTTT; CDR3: CASSQEDIRGGKLFF
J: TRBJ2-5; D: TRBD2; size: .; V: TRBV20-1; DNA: TGCAGTCTTGGACTAGCGGGGCAAGAGACCCAGTACTTC; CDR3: CSLGLAGQETQYF
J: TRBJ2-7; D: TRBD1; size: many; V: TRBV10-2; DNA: TGCGCCAGCAGTGCCGGACAGGACCGTCAACAGTACTTC; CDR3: CASSAGQDRQQYF
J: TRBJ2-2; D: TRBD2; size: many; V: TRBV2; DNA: TGTGCCAGCAGGTTCCAGCGGGGGGGGGACACCGGGGAGCTGTTTTTT; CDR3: CASRFQRGGDTGELFF
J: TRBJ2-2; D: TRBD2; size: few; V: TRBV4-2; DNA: TGTGCCAGCAGCCAAGATGGGCCGGGGGGCACCGGGGAGCTGTTTTTT; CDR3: CASSQDGPGGTGELFF
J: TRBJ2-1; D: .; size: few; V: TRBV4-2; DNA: TGTGCCAGCAGCCAAGGGACCCCGGGCTATGAGCAGTTCTTC; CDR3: CASSQGTPGYEQFF
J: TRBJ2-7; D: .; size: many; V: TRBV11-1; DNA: TGTGCCAGCAGCTTTACAGGGATGCGCGAGCAGTACTTC; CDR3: CASSFTGMREQYF